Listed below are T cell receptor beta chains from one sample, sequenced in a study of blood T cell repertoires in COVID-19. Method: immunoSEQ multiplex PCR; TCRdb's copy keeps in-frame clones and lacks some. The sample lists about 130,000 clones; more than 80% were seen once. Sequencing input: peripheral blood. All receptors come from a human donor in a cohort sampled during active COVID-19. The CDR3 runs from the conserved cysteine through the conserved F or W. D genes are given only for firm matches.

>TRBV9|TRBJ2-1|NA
CASNPGETYNEQFF
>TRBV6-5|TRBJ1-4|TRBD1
CASSYRQGSTNEKLFF
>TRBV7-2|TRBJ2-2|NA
CASSLLMGAGELFF
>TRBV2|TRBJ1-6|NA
CASRGGSPLHF
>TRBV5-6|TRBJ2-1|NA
CASRSWGLREQFF
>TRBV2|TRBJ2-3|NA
CAGGIGFTDTQYF
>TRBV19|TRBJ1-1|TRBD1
CASSIRRQGVNTEAFF
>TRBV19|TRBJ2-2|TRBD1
CASISGTGRGGELFF
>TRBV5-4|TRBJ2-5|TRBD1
CASSKTGDLQETQYF
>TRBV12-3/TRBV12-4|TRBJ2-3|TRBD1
CASTRGRTDTQYF
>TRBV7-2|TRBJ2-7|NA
CASSATSYEQYF
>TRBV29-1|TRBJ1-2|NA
CSVRGLPGSGYTF
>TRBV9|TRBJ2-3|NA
CASSVVGGELDTQYF
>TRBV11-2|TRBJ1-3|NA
CASSFRVSGNTIYF
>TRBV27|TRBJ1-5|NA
CASSLLRRDPAVFSNQPQHF
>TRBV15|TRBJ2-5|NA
CATSRVGGSEETQYF
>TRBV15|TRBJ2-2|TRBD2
CATSGLAGGPGLVSGELFF
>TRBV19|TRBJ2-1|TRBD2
CASSITSGRYNEQFF
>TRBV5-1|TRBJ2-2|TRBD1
CASSADRGQVTGELFF
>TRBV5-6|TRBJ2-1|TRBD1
CASSSDRESKGEQFF
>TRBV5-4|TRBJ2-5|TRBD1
CASSLARDRGGETQYF
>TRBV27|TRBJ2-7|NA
CASSSLIEQYF
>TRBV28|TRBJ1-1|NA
CASRELTASNTEAFF
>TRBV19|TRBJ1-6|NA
CASSIWSSYNSPLHF
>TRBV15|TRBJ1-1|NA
CATSRPGAGTEAFF
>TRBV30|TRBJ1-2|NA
CAWNVLGARGYTF
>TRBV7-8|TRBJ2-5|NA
CASSLYLALGQYF
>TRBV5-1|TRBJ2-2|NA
CASSPAASAGELFF
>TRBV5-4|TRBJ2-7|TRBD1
CASGQGGEQYF
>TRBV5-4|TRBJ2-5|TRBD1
CASSYPGQGGETQYF
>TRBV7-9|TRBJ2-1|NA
CASSLATSYNEQFF
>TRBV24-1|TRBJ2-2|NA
CASRGNTGELFF
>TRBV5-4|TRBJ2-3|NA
CASSFSGTSTDTQYF
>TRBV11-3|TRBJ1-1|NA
CASSLPQGSNTEAFF
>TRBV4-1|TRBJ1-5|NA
CASSPDSLNQPQHF
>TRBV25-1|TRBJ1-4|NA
CASKGNWGENEKLFF
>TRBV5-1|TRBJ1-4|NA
CASRRTYNRNEKLFF
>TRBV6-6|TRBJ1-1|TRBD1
CASSFPQGEKAFF
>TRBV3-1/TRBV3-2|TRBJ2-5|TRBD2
CASKRAGGEETQYF
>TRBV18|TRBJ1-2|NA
CASSPPPGFPYGYTF
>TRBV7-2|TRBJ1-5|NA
CASGGDQPQHF
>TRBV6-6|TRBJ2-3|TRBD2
CASGSMASGIDTQYF
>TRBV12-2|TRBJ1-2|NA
CASRLDGRAANYGYTF
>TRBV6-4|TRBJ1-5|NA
CASSGTVRKRDQPQHF
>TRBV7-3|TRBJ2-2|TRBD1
CASSRDRAVTGELFF
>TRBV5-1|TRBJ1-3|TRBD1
CASRFAGTGGTSGNTIYF
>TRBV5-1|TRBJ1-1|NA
CASSLAGNTEAFF
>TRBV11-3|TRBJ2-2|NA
CASSLLGELFF
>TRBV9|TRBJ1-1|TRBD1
CASSEGDRAGTEAFF
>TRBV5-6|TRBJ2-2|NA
CASSHQAGVSSGELFF